The 3 T cell receptor beta chains below come from one sample, sequenced in a study of cytomegalovirus exposure and HLA in healthy donors. This PCR relied on a set of 60 Vbeta primers and 13 Jbeta primers. Sequencing used immunoSEQ multiplex PCR; TCRdb keeps in-frame clones, though not all of them. This table has around 92,000 clones, over 75% appearing once. The sequenced material came from PBMCs. These receptors were obtained from a man aged 18 to 29 in good health and CMV-seronegative.

J is TRBJ1-1 and V is TRBV5-1, with D uncertain. CDR1 is SGHRS and CDR2 is YFSETQ in the germline V gene. This CDR3 is built from 14 residues. The germline V and J ends were trimmed by 1 base and 1 base, with 8 bases remaining between them. CDR3 protein: CASSLPSGNTEAFF. The CDR3 DNA reads as TGCGCCAGCAGCTTGCCCTCGGGGAACACTGAAGCTTTCTTT.

The CDR3 reads CASSPGQGMEQYF. The CDR3 nucleotides are TGTGCCAGCAGCCCTGGACAGGGAATGGAGCAGTACTTC. The rearrangement links TRBV7-2 to TRBJ2-7; 8 bases are a match to TRBD1. CDR1 is SGHTA, CDR2 FQGNSA, per germline. The CDR3 consists of 13 residues. V shed 5 bases, J shed 7 bases, and the junction held 7 bases outside the gene matches.

J is TRBJ2-3 and V is TRBV7-3; D is possibly TRBD2 (7 bases). The ends were cut back, 4 bases at V and 4 bases at J, with 18 bases in the middle. This CDR3 has 16 residues. The germline V gene has CDR1 SGHTA and CDR2 FQGTGA. The CDR3 DNA reads TGTGCCAGCAGCTCCATCGGTACGGGGGGCGCAGATACGCAGTATTTT. It codes for CASSSIGTGGADTQYF. Complete variable domain (other parts from reference TRBV7-3 and TRBJ2-3): GAGVSQTPSNKVTEKGKYVELRCDPISGHTALYWYRQSLGQGPEFLIYFQGTGAADDSGLPNDRFFAVRPEGSVSTLKIQRTERGDSAVYLCASSSIGTGGADTQYFGPGTRLTVL.